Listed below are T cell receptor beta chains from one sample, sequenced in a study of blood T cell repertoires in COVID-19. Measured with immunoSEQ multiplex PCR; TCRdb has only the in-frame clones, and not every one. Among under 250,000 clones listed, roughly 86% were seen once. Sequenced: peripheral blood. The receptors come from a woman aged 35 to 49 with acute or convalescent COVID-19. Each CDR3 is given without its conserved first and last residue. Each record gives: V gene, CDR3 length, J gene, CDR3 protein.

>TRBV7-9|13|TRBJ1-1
ASSPRQGTSTEAF
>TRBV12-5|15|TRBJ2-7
ASGLVLAGRPGYEQY
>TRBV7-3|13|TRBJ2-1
ASSAYREPYNEQF
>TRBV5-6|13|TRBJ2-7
ASSRGTAYIYEQY
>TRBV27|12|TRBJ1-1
ASSLFGGNTEAF
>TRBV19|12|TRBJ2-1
ATSGAGSYNEQF
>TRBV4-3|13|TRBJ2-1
ASSQVASGYNEQF
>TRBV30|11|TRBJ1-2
AWKREGSLGYT
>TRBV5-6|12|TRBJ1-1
ASSRQAMNTEAF
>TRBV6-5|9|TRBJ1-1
ASRDRAEAF
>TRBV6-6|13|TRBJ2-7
ASRQSGTLSHEQY
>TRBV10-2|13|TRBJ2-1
ATTGLAGERDEQF
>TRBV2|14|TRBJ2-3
ASTATRAGGTDTQY
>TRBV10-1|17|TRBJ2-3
ASSESLRPGTTSTDTQY
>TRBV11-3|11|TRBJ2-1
ASSINLYNEQF
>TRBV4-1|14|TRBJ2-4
ASSQVGGESKNIQY
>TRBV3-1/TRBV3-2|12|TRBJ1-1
ASSQAGRATEAF
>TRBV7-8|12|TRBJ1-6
ASSFRGYNSPLH
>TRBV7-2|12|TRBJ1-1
ASSLGTANTEAF
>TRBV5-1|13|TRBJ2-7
ASSAVPLQAYEQY
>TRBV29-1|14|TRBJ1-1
SVGGEGPGMNTEAF
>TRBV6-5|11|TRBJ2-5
ASSYGGRETQY
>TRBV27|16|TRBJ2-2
ASSLLASGSITTGELF
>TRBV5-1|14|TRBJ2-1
ASSLTSGGPSQGQF
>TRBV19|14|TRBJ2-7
ASRRALAGGVYEQY
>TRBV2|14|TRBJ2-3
ASSEFGAGITDTQY
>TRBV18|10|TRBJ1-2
ASSPQAAGYT
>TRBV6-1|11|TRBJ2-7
ASSEGAVYEQY
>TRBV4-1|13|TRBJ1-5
ASSQVQAKAQPQH
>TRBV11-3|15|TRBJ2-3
ASSWGTGLAGSDTQY
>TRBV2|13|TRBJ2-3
ASSRTSGNTDTQY
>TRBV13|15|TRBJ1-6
ASSFKTGGSKGSPLH
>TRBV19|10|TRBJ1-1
ASSKGGPEAF
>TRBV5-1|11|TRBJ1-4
ASRTSKSEKLF
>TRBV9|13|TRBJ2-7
ASSFGLAGSYEQY
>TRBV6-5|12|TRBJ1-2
ASSNLGTGYGYT
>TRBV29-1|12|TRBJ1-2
SGEKPGQNYGYT
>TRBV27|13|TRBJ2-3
ASKLGAPRTDTQY
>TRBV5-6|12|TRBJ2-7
ASSFTSGLYEQY
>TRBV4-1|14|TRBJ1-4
ASSQVPTGRNEKLF
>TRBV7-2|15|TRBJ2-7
ASSPSTLTSGGYEQY
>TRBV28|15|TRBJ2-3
ASSQLEPRRGLDTQY
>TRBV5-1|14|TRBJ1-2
ASSYGTARDGYGYT
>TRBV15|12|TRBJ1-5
ATSRVAGNQPQH
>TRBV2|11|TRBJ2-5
ASSRDSQETQY
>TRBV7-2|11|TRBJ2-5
ASSFSGKETQY
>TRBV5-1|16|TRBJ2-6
ASSTDRISHSGANVLT
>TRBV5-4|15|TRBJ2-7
ASSLGVRTPWDYEQY